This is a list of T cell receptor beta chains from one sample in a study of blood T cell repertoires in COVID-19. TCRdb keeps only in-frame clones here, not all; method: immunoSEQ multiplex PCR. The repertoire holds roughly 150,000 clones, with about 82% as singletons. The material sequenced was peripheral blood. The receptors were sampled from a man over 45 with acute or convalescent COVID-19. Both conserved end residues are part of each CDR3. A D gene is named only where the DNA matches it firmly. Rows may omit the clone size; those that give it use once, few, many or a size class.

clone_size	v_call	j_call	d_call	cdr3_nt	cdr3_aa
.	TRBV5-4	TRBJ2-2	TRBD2	TGTGCCAGCAGTTCTCCCTCCAGCGGGGGGATGGCCGGGGAGCTGTTTTTT	CASSSPSSGGMAGELFF
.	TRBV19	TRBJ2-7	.	TGTGCCAGTAGTCCTGAGACAGGAGCAGACTACGAGCAGTACTTC	CASSPETGADYEQYF
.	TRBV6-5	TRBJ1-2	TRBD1	TGTGCCAGCTGGACAGGGAACTATGGCTACACCTTC	CASWTGNYGYTF
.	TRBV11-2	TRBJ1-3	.	TGTGCCAGCAGCTTAGACCCAGGGGATTTCTCTGGAAACACCATATATTTT	CASSLDPGDFSGNTIYF
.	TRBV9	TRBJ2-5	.	TGTGCCAGCAGCGCTGGGGGGGGGACAAGTAGGGAGACCCAGTACTTC	CASSAGGGTSRETQYF
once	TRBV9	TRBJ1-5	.	TGTGCCAGCAGCGTAGGAACAGGGCATCAGCCCCAGCATTTT	CASSVGTGHQPQHF
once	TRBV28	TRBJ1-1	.	TGTGCCAGCAGTTTAGTCGGGACACTTTACACTGAAGCTTTCTTT	CASSLVGTLYTEAFF
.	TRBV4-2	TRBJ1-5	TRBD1	TGTGCCAGCAGCCAAGACTCGACAGGGAGAGGGAATCAGCCCCAGCATTTT	CASSQDSTGRGNQPQHF
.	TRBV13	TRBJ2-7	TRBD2	TGTGCCAGCAGCTCCATAGCGGGACGGCCCGAGGAGCAGTACTTC	CASSSIAGRPEEQYF
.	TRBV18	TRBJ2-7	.	TGTGCCAGCTCCAACGCCGGGTCCTACGAGCAGTACTTC	CASSNAGSYEQYF
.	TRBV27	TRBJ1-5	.	TGTGCCAGCAGTGTCGGCAGGTTCCGACAGCCCCAGCATTTT	CASSVGRFRQPQHF
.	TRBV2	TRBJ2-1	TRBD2	TGTGCCAGCAAAAGGGAGTCTAGCGGGGACTATGAGCAGTTCTTC	CASKRESSGDYEQFF
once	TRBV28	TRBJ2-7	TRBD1	TGTGCCACCGAAGCCGGGACAGAGACCTACGAGCAGTACTTC	CATEAGTETYEQYF
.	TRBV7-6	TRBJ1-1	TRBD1	TGTGCCAGCAGCTTGACAGGGGAGGGGACTGAAGCTTTCTTT	CASSLTGEGTEAFF
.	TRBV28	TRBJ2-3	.	TGTGCCAGCAACTCGCCGGCAGATACGCAGTATTTT	CASNSPADTQYF
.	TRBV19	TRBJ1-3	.	TGTGCCAGTAGTCCCCGAGGTGTCCAGGCGGGTAGTTGGGGAAACACCATATATTTT	CASSPRGVQAGSWGNTIYF
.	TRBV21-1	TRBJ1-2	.	TGTGCCAGCAGCAAAGCGCAGGGCAACAGGTATGGCTACACCTTC	CASSKAQGNRYGYTF
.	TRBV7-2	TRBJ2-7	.	TGTGCCAGCAGCTTTTCAGGGCGACAGGAGCAGTACTTC	CASSFSGRQEQYF
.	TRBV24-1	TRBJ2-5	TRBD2	TGTGCCACCAGTGCCCCGGGACTAGCGGGGTGGACCCAGTACTTC	CATSAPGLAGWTQYF
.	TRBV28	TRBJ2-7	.	TGTGCCAGCAGTGGGGGACTTGACGAGCAGTACTTC	CASSGGLDEQYF
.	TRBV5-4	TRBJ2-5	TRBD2	TGTGCCAGCAGTCCGGGGGGACAAGAGACCCAGTACTTC	CASSPGGQETQYF
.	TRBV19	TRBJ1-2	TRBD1	TGTGCCAGTAGTATTGAGACAGGGAACTATGGCTACACCTTC	CASSIETGNYGYTF
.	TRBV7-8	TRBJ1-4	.	TGTGCCAGCAGCTTAGGAACAGGGTCGGAAAAACTGTTTTTT	CASSLGTGSEKLFF
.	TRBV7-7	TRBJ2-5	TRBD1	TGTGCTAGCAGCCCAGGGACAGGGGGCGGTGAGACCCAGTACTTC	CASSPGTGGGETQYF
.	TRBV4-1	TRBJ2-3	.	TGCGCCAGCAGCCAAAGCGGAGCCTTAGATACGCAGTATTTT	CASSQSGALDTQYF
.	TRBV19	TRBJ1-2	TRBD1	TGTGCCAGTAGCCTCGACAGGGCGTCGTATGGCTACACCTTC	CASSLDRASYGYTF
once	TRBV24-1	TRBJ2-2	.	TGTGCCACCAGTGATCCTACAGCGGCCCATGGGGGGGAGCTGTTTTTT	CATSDPTAAHGGELFF
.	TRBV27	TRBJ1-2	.	TGTGCCAGCAGAGGCGGCAACTATGGCTACACCTTC	CASRGGNYGYTF
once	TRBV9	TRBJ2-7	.	TGTGCCAGCAGCGTAGGGGGGCTACAGTCCTACGAGCAGTACTTC	CASSVGGLQSYEQYF
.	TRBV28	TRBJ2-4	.	TGTGCCAGCAGTTCTCAAGCGGGAGCCAAAAACATTCAGTACTTC	CASSSQAGAKNIQYF
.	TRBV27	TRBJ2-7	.	TGTGCCAGCAGTTTCACGGGGAGCTCCTACGAGCAGTACTTC	CASSFTGSSYEQYF
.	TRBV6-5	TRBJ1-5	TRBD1	TGTGCCAGCAGACGGGACAGCTCAAATCAGCCCCAGCATTTT	CASRRDSSNQPQHF
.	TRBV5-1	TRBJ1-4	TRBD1	TGCGCCAGCAGCCAGGGACAGGGTGGCGAAAAACTGTTTTTT	CASSQGQGGEKLFF
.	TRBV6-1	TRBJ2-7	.	TGTGCCAGCAGTGAAGCGCAGGGAACAGCCTACGAGCAGTACTTC	CASSEAQGTAYEQYF
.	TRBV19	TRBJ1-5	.	TGTGCCAGTAGAGCCGAGTATAGCAATCAGCCCCAGCATTTT	CASRAEYSNQPQHF
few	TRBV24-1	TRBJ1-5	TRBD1	TGTGCCACCAGTGACCCTAGACAGGGCCCCAATCAGCCCCAGCATTTT	CATSDPRQGPNQPQHF
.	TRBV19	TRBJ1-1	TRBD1	TGTGCCAGTAGTAAACAGGGGGCCACCCCCACTGAAGCTTTCTTT	CASSKQGATPTEAFF
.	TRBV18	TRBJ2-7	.	TGTGCCAGCTCACCCCAGGACTACGAGCAGTACTTC	CASSPQDYEQYF
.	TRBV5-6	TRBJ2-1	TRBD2	TGTGCCAGCACCCCGGGACTAGGTCTAGATGAGCAGTTCTTC	CASTPGLGLDEQFF
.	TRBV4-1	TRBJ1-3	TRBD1	TGCGCCAGCAGCCACCAGGACAGGGTCGCCTCTGGAAACACCATATATTTT	CASSHQDRVASGNTIYF
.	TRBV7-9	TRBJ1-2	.	TGTGCCAGCAGCTTAGTCGAGGTACTGACAGCGAACTACACCTTC	CASSLVEVLTANYTF
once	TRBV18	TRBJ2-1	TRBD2	TGTGCCAGCTCACCACCGTCTAGCGGGAGTTGGAATGAGCAGTTCTTC	CASSPPSSGSWNEQFF
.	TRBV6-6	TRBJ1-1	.	TGTGCCAGCAGTTACGGTGGAGGGGAGGACACTGAAGCTTTCTTT	CASSYGGGEDTEAFF
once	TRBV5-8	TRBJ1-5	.	TGTGCCAGCAGCTTGAACGTGTTCCAGGGCAATCAGCCCCAGCATTTT	CASSLNVFQGNQPQHF
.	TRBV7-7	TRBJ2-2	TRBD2	TGTGCTAGCAGCTCAAGAGGTGCTAGCGGGAGTGTTACCGGGGAGCTGTTTTTT	CASSSRGASGSVTGELFF
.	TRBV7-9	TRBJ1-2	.	TGTGCCAGCAGCTTAGCCCCAGGGACAACAAACTATGGCTACACCTTC	CASSLAPGTTNYGYTF
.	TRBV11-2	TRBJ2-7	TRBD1	TGTGCCAGCAGTTCCCCGGCCGGGACAGGCCCCTACGAGCAGTACTTC	CASSSPAGTGPYEQYF